This paragraph reports one T cell receptor beta chain. What it binds is not known. The sample originates from a study of T cell responses to AZD1222 COVID-19 vaccine. Produced via immunoSEQ multiplex PCR; TCRdb's table is partial and in-frame only. Among 25,000 to 35,000 clones, 93% were seen once, and the ten largest hold 8.1%. Findings and caveats of the study: The donor group comprised mostly white British people and more females; the analysis possibly underestimated clonal diversity.

V was shortened by 0 bases and J by 2 bases, with 11 bases between the two germline ends. The CDR3 is 16 residues long. Germline CDR1 and CDR2: SGHAT and FQNNGV. The clonotype was recovered from an adult in good health. The chain employs TRBV11-2 and TRBJ1-3; possibly TRBD1 for D (6 bases). Sequencing was performed on peripheral blood, taken on day 0 of AZD1222 vaccination. CDR3 sequence reads: CASSLDLGGPGNTIYF. The CDR3 DNA follows: TGTGCCAGCAGCTTAGATCTGGGGGGCCCTGGAAACACCATATATTTT.